This T cell receptor beta chain was identified in a study of T cell repertoires in cytomegalovirus infection. Study-wide context: Evidence of both CMV infection and a matching HLA type came from public TCR beta signatures.

MiXCR, run by TCRdb on the reads, gives a single entry per CDR3 protein. The sample carries 150,000 to 200,000 distinct CDR3 sequences, approximately 15% recorded once. This clonotype was found many times. The sample comprised PBMCs. The sequence came from a human donor in good health (CMV status not recorded). Some clones in this sample may be carry-over from other donors' samples.

The CDR3 nucleotides are TGTGCCAGCAGCTTAGCAGGGGGCTCCTATGGCTACACCTTC. Its protein is CASSLAGGSYGYTF. The genes are TRBV7-2 and TRBJ1-2; 7 bases map to TRBD1. The germline V gene has CDR1 SGHTA and CDR2 FQGNSA. Unmatched junction bases numbered 2, after V lost 0 bases and J lost 4 bases. The CDR3 is 14 residues long.